This T cell receptor (beta chain) was sequenced during a study of T cells in Graves' hyperthyroidism and ophthalmopathy (dated by TCRdb to the late 2010s). Broadly, across the study: Peripheral blood samples were taken at the time of initial diagnosis, prior to any treatment. To identify distinguishing TCR V-J signatures, a discovery cohort of around 100 patients was used, comprising 43 with Graves' ophthalmopathy and 57 with stable Graves' hyperthyroidism. Prospective prediction of ophthalmopathy was tested in an independent validation cohort of 18 to 20 hyperthyroidism patients and 17 patients who later progressed to ophthalmopathy. The approximately 90 discovery patients were randomly split 7:3 into training and test sets. Thyroid tissue and blood T-cell repertoires from roughly six Graves' hyperthyroidism patients were also compared in the study. After blood sampling, hyperthyroidism patients were treated with methimazole at a starting dose of 30 mg daily, and ophthalmopathy patients were treated with high-dose intravenous methylprednisolone. According to the paper, TCR Vbeta CDR3 sequencing was carried out on some 130 peripheral blood samples, which came from under 50 ophthalmopathy, some 73 hyperthyroidism and about 17 progressor patients. Findings and caveats that apply to the study as a whole: A 13 V-J signature model separated ophthalmopathy from stable hyperthyroidism, with approximately 87% sensitivity and 81.08% specificity in cross-validation and 80%/75% in testing. Most expanded thyroid clonotypes (frequency above 0.001) were also detected in blood, suggesting blood repertoires may reflect thyroid immune responses. During validation, the model predicted progression to ophthalmopathy a median of around 6 months ahead of onset, with 70.59% sensitivity and roughly 75% specificity. Sample size was not statistically predetermined, and blinding of investigators to group allocation was not performed.

Stable Graves' hyperthyroidism was defined as no progression to ophthalmopathy during 18 months of follow-up. The hyperthyroidism patients were between 18 and 65 years old and newly diagnosed, with a disease duration of less than 2 months. Any patient with an uncontrolled infection, another autoimmune disease, pregnancy or lactation was excluded. Diagnoses were established on the basis of clinical symptoms, serum thyroxine and TRAb, thyroid ultrasound, and orbital computed tomography. PBMCs were separated from roughly 9.6 ml of fresh peripheral blood using Ficoll-Paque density gradient centrifugation. Total RNA was extracted with Trizol reagent, and quality was checked on an Agilent 2100 Bioanalyzer. This clonotype appeared many times. Its recognized antigen is unknown. Within one base of it there is no much larger clone, and no base qualities were kept. The CDR3 has 15 amino acids, counting the end cysteine and phenylalanine. Only the CDR3 portion is preserved as DNA: 45 bases, with reading frame beginning at the first base. For CDR1 and CDR2, the germline V gene lists LGHNA and YNFKEQ. V lost 4 bases and J lost 5 bases; the stretch between them is 15 bases long.

TCR beta CDR3 regions were amplified from RNA transcripts. The first round of RT-PCR for the TCR CDR3 was performed with the HTBI primer set and the Qiagen OneStep RT-PCR kit. The libraries were constructed in a second round of multiplex PCR and then size-selected and purified. Libraries were sequenced paired-end with 100 bp reads on an Illumina HiSeq2000. The authors' pipeline ran thus. SOAPnuke was used to process the raw data, with reads discarded if the reads contained adapters or uncalled bases, had a mean Phred below 15, or lacked an exact constant-primer or identifier match. COPE v1.2.5 was used to merge high-quality paired reads, and clonotypes were defined as unique nucleotide sequences. MiTCR v1.1 was used to align the clonotypes against IMGT TRBV, TRBD and TRBJ reference segments. Analysis was restricted to V-J combinations with a frequency above 0.0001, which covered about 99% of repertoires. The TCS score was defined as F50 (clonal expansion) divided by E x V (chaos), with BLOSUM62-based TCRdist calculated between CDR3 peptides within each V-J. Welch's t-statistics and random forest reduced approximately 520 V-J features to 13, which were used in a naive Bayes classifier (R e1071). The public reads were quality trimmed at Q25 with fastp and then assembled into clones with MiXCR by TCRdb, keeping productive beta chains. Rows are unified per CDR3 protein, each entry keeping the most common DNA and genes. For this entry, the V and J calls and clone size follow TCRdb and not the study's own pipeline. This sample has about 360,000 distinct CDR3 sequences in its table, and approximately 13% of those were observed once. The biggest ten clones account for around 9.2% of the sample.

The sequence is built from TRBV4-2 and TRBJ1-5; the D gene is perhaps TRBD1, from 5 matching bases. The sample consisted of blood. This clonotype originated in a woman between 18 and 29 years old with Graves' hyperthyroidism. Here the CDR3 is given as CASSPSRAGDQPQHF. The nucleotide sequence is TGTGCCAGCAGCCCGTCGCGGGCGGGGGATCAGCCCCAGCATTTT.